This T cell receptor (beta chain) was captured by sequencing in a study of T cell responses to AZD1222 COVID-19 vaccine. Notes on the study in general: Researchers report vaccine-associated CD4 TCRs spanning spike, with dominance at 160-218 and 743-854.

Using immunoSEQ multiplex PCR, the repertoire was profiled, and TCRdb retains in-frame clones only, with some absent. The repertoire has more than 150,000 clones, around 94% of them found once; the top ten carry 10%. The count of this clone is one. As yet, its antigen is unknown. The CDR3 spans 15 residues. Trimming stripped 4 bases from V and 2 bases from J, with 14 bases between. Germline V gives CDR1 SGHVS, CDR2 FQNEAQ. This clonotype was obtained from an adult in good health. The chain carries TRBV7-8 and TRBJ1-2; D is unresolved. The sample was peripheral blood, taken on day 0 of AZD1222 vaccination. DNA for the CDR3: TGTGCCAGCAGCTACCAACTCCCGGGGAACTATGGCTACACCTTC. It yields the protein CASSYQLPGNYGYTF.